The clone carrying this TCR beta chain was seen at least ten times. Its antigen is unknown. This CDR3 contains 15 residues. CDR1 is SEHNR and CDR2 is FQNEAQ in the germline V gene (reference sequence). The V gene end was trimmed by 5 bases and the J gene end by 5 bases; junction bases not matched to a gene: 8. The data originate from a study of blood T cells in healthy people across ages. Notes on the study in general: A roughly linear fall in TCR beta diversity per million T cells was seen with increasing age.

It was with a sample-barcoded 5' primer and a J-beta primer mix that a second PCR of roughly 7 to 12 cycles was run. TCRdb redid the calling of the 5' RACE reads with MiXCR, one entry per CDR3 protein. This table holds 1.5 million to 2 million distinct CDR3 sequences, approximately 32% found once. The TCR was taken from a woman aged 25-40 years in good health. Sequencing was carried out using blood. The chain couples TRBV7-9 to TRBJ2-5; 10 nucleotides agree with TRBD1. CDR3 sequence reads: CASSPGTGVRETQYF. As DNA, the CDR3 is TGTGCCAGCAGCCCCGGGACAGGGGTGAGGGAGACCCAGTACTTC.